The source of this T cell receptor beta chain is a study of blood T cell repertoires in COVID-19. Study as a whole: T cells, B-cell-depleted T cells, or PBMCs supplied cDNA or gDNA.

Profiled with immunoSEQ multiplex PCR; TCRdb holds only in-frame clones, not every one. The sample has under 75,000 clones; almost 85% are singletons. The germline V gene has CDR1 MDHEN and CDR2 SYDVKM. Trimming took 7 bases from V and 4 from J, leaving 10 bases between them. The CDR3 runs 12 residues. What was sequenced was peripheral blood. This chain connects TRBV28 to TRBJ1-2; no clear D. The sequence was collected from a man aged 60-69 years with COVID-19, enrolled during active disease. In nucleotides, the CDR3 is TGTGCCAGCAACTCGGGGAGCTATGGCTACACCTTC. It translates to CASNSGSYGYTF.